The 3 T cell receptor beta chains reported below all come from one sample, sequenced in a study of cytomegalovirus exposure and HLA in healthy donors. PCR amplification relied on 60 Vbeta primers (plus 13 Jbeta primers). Assay: immunoSEQ multiplex PCR; the TCRdb copy retains only in-frame clones and omits some. The sample lists 130,000 to 150,000 clones; less than 90% were seen once. Sequencing was carried out using PBMCs. The receptors shown here come from a boy aged 2-9 years in good health and CMV-seronegative.

The chain recombines TRBV15 with TRBJ2-7, with D hard to call. CDR3 size: 13 residues. V lost 3 bases, J lost 0 bases, and 6 bases lay in between. From germline, CDR1 is LNHNV and CDR2 YYDKDF (reference sequence). The chain's CDR3 is CATSSRNSYEQYF. The DNA of the CDR3 is TGTGCCACCAGCAGCAGGAACTCCTACGAGCAGTACTTC.

The rearrangement joins TRBV6-6 to TRBJ2-7, with D possibly being TRBD1 (6 bases). CDR3 length equals 16 residues. Germline V lookup: CDR1 MNHNY, CDR2 SVGAGI (reference sequence). V lost 1 base and J 3 bases, leaving 16 bases between the germline ends. CDR3 protein: CASSYLMGASRYEQYF. CDR3 bases: TGTGCCAGCAGTTACTTGATGGGGGCGTCTCGCTACGAGCAGTACTTC.

The chain links TRBV4-3 to TRBJ1-2; TRBD1 might be the D (5 bases). V lost 0 bases and J 4 bases, leaving 15 bases between the germline ends. CDR3 length: 16 residues. Germline lookup yields CDR1 LGHNA and CDR2 YSLEER. The CDR3 DNA reads TGCGCCAGCAGCCAAGATTCGGGGGGTGGGTTCTATGGCTACACCTTC. It specifies CASSQDSGGGFYGYTF.